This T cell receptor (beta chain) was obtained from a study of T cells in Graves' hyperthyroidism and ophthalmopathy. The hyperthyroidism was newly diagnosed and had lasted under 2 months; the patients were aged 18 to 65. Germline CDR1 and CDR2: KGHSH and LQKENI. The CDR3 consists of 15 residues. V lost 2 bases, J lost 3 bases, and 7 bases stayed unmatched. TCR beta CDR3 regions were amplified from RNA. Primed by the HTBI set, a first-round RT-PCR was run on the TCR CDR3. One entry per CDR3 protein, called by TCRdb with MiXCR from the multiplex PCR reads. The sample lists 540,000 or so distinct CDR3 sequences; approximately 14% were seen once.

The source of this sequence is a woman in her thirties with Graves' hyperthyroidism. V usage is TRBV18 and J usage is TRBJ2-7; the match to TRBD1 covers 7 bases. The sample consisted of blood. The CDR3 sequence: CASSPMGRQGYEQYF. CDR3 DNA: TGTGCCAGCTCACCAATGGGGAGACAGGGCTACGAGCAGTACTTC. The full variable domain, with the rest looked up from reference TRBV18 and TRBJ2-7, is NAGVMQNPRHLVRRRGQEARLRCSPMKGHSHVYWYRQLPEEGLKFMVYLQKENIIDESGMPKERFSAEFPKEGPSILRIQQVVRGDSAAYFCASSPMGRQGYEQYFGPGTRLTVT.